The clone carrying this TCR beta chain appeared a single time. The data were taken from a study of CD4+ T cells in melanoma. The protocol was immunoSEQ multiplex PCR, while the TCRdb copy is restricted to in-frame clones and leaves out a portion. The profile shows approximately 19,000 clones, over 75% of them singletons. The CDR3 is 12 amino acids. J lost 11 bases, V lost 9 bases, and 10 bases had no gene match. Germline values: CDR1 SNHLY, CDR2 FYNNEI. The receptor comes from a human donor with melanoma. V and J are TRBV2 and TRBJ1-1; TRBD1 agrees at 9 bases. CDR3 residues: CARRTGENYAFF. In DNA, the CDR3 is TGTGCCAGGAGGACAGGGGAGAATTATGCTTTCTTT. Variable domain in full (rest from reference TRBV2 and TRBJ1-1): EPEVTQTPSHQVTQMGQEVILRCVPISNHLYFYWYRQILGQKVEFLVSFYNNEISEKSEIFDDQFSVERPDGSNFTLKIRSTKLEDSAMYFCARRTGENYAFFGQGTRLTVV.